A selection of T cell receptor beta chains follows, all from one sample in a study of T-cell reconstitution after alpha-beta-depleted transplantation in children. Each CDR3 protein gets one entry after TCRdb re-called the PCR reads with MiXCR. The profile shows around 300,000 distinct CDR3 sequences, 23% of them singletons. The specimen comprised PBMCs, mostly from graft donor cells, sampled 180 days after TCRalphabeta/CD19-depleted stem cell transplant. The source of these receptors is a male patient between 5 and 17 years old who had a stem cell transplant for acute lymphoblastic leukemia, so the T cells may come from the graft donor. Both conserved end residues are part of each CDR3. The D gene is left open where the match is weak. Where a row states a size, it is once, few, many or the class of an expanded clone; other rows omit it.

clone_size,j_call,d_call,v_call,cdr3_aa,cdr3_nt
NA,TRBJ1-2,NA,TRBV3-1,CASSQVNYGYTF,TGTGCCAGCAGCCAAGTGAACTATGGCTACACCTTC
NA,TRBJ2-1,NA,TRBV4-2,CASSQDLLVSEQFF,TGTGCCAGCAGCCAAGATCTATTAGTCAGTGAGCAGTTCTTC
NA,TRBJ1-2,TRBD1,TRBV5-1,CASSLAGTGESYGYTF,TGCGCCAGCAGCTTGGCGGGGACAGGGGAAAGCTATGGCTACACCTTC
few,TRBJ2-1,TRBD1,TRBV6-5,CASSFPEGQPNEQFF,TGTGCCAGCAGTTTTCCCGAGGGACAGCCCAATGAGCAGTTCTTC
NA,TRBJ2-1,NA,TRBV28,CASSFPTTESSYNEQFF,TGTGCCAGCAGTTTCCCCACGACAGAGAGCTCCTACAATGAGCAGTTCTTC
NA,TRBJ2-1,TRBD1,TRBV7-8,CASRLAGGTGGHNEQFF,TGTGCCAGCAGACTAGCGGGTGGGACAGGGGGCCACAATGAGCAGTTCTTC
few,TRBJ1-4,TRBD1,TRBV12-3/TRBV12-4,CASRHETGAEKLFF,TGTGCCAGCAGACATGAGACAGGGGCTGAAAAACTGTTTTTT
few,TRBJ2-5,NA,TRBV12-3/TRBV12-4,CASSFTGVETQYF,TGTGCCAGCAGTTTCACCGGGGTTGAGACCCAGTACTTC
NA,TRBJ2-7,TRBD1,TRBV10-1,CASSEYGQGGPYEQYF,TGCGCCAGCAGTGAATACGGACAGGGAGGACCCTACGAGCAGTACTTC
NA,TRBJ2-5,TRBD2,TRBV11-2,CASSLVRLAGFLQQETQYF,TGTGCCAGCAGCTTAGTTCGGCTAGCGGGGTTCCTACAACAAGAGACCCAGTACTTC
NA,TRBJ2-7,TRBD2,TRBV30,CAWSALAGSYEQYF,TGTGCCTGGAGCGCCCTAGCGGGATCCTACGAGCAGTACTTC
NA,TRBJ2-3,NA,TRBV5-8,CASSFSLARSDTQYF,TGTGCCAGCAGCTTTTCCCTCGCTAGGTCAGATACGCAGTATTTT
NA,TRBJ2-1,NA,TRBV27,CASSARDGFSYNEQFF,TGTGCCAGCAGCGCTCGGGACGGCTTCTCCTACAATGAGCAGTTCTTC
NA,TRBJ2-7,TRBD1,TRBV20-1,CSAGTGRWFEQYF,TGCAGTGCGGGGACAGGAAGATGGTTCGAGCAGTACTTC
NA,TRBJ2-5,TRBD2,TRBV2,CASKPSGSETQYF,TGTGCCAGCAAACCTAGCGGGAGTGAGACCCAGTACTTC
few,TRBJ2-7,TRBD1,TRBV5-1,CASSFLTGDEQYF,TGCGCCAGCAGCTTCCTTACAGGGGATGAGCAGTACTTC
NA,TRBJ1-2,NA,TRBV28,CASSLQGTNYGYTF,TGTGCCAGCAGTTTACAAGGAACTAACTATGGCTACACCTTC
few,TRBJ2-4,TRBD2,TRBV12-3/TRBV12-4,CASSLSGLAANIQYF,TGTGCCAGCAGTCTCTCGGGACTAGCGGCAAACATTCAGTACTTC
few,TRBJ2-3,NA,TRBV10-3,CAISAFSNPGSDTQYF,TGTGCCATCAGTGCCTTTAGCAACCCGGGTTCAGATACGCAGTATTTT
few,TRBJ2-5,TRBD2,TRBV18,CASSPFWSRGRGETQYF,TGTGCCAGCTCACCATTCTGGTCACGAGGGAGGGGAGAGACCCAGTACTTC
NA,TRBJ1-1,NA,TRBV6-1,CASSTWTAMNTEAFF,TGTGCCAGCAGTACCTGGACAGCTATGAACACTGAAGCTTTCTTT
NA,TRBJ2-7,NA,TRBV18,CASSPLGSRNSYEQYF,TGTGCCAGCTCACCACTTGGAAGCCGGAACAGCTACGAGCAGTACTTC
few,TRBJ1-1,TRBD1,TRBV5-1,CASSPQTGANTEAFF,TGCGCCAGCAGCCCCCAGACAGGGGCGAACACTGAAGCTTTCTTT
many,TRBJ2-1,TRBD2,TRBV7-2,CASSATSGRFDEQFF,TGTGCCAGCAGCGCCACTAGCGGGAGGTTTGATGAGCAGTTCTTC
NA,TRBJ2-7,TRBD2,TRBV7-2,CASSLRTSGRYEQYF,TGTGCCAGCAGCTTAAGGACTAGCGGGAGGTACGAGCAGTACTTC